This TCR beta chain was recovered during a study of Ad26.COV2.S vaccination and SARS-CoV-2 variants. Looking at the study overall: Intramuscular Ad26.COV2.S at 5x10^10 or 1x10^11 viral particles.

Germline-derived CDR1 and CDR2 are LNHDA and SQIVND (reference sequence). The CDR3 has 13 residues. Trimming took 3 bases from V and 7 from J, leaving 12 bases between them. Regarding treatment: roughly 18 received Ad26.COV2.S at low or high dose, single or two shots; about 5 received placebo; per-sample allocation not given. Day 63 following the first vaccine or placebo injection was when the samples were taken. In the vaccine, an Ad26 vector expressed the SARS-CoV-2 spike of the Wuhan strain. Method: immunoSEQ multiplex PCR; TCRdb's copy keeps in-frame clones and lacks some. This sample has about 350,000 clones, with around 89% found just once.

Source: peripheral blood, taken in a trial of Ad26.COV2.S vaccine versus placebo. The J gene is TRBJ1-1, the V gene TRBV19, with a tentative D call TRBD1 (6 bases). The source is a person between 18 and 60 years old who received the Ad26.COV2.S COVID-19 vaccine or a placebo. The CDR3 loop is CASSIAGASEAFF. CDR3 coding DNA: TGTGCCAGTAGTATTGCGGGGGCTAGTGAAGCTTTCTTT.